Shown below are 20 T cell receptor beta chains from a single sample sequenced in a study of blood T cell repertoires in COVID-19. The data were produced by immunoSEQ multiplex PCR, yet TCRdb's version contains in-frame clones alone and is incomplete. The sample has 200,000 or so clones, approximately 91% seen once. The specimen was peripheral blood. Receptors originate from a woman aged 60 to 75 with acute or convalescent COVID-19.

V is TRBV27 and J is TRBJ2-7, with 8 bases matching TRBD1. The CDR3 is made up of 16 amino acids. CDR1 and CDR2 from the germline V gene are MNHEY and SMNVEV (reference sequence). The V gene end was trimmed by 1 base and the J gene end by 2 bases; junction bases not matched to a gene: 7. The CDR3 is CASSLWRTGTTYEQYF. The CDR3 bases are TGTGCCAGCAGTTTATGGCGGACAGGGACAACCTACGAGCAGTACTTC.

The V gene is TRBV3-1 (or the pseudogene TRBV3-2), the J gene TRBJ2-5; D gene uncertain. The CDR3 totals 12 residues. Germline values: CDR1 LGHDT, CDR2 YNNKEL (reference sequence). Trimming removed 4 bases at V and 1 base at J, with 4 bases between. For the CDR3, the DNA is TGTGCCAGCAGCCCACTCCAAGAGACCCAGTACTTC. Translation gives CASSPLQETQYF.

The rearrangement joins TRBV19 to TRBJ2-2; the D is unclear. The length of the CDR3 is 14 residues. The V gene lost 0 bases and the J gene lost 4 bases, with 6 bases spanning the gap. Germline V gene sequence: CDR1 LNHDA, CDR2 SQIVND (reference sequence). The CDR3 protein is CASSIEQFTGELFF. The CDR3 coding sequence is TGTGCCAGTAGTATAGAACAGTTCACCGGGGAGCTGTTTTTT.

Here the CDR3 reads CASSHGDRAGKLFF. The CDR3, as DNA: TGTGCCAGCAGCCACGGGGACAGGGCTGGAAAACTGTTTTTT. The chain links TRBV7-8 to TRBJ1-4; 9 nucleotides line up with TRBD1. The CDR3 is made up of 14 amino acids. CDR1 is SGHVS and CDR2 is FQNEAQ in the germline V gene. The trim removed 5 bases at V and 10 bases at J, leaving 8 bases unmatched.

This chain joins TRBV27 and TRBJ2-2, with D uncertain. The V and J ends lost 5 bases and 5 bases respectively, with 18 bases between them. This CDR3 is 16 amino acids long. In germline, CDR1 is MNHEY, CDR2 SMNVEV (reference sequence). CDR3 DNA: TGTGCCAGCAGTCCCGGTTGGCAGGCTACTACCGGGGAGCTGTTTTTT. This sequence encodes CASSPGWQATTGELFF.

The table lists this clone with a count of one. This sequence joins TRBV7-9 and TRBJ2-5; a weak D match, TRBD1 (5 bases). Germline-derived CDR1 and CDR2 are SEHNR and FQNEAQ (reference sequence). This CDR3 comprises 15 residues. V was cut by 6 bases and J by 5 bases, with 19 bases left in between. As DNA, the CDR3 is TGTGCCAGCAGACCCCCGCTAAGGGGTGGGGAGACCCAGTACTTC. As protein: CASRPPLRGGETQYF.

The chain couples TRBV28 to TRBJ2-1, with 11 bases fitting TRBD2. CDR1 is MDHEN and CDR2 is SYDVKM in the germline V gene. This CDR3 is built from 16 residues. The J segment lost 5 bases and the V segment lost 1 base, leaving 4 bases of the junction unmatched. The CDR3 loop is CASSLLGLAEDNEQFF. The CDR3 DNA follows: TGTGCCAGCAGTTTATTGGGACTAGCGGAAGACAATGAGCAGTTCTTC.

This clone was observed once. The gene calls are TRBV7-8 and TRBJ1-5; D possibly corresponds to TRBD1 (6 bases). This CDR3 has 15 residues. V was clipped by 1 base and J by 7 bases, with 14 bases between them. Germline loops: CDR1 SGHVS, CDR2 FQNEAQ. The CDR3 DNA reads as TGTGCCAGCAGCTTAGAGGGCAGGGGAGGGCAGCCCCAGCATTTT. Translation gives CASSLEGRGGQPQHF.

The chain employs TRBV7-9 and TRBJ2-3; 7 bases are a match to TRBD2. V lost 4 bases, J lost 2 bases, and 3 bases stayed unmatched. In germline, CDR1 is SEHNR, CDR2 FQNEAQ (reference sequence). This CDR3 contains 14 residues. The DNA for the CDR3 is TGTGCCAGCAGCTCTAGCGGATTCACAGATACGCAGTATTTT. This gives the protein CASSSSGFTDTQYF.

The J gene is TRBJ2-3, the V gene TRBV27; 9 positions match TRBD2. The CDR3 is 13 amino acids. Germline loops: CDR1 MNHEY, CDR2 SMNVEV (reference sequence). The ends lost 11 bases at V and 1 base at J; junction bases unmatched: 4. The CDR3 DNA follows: TGTGCCGTCCGGACTAGCGGCACAGATACGCAGTATTTT. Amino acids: CAVRTSGTDTQYF.

CDR3 sequence reads: CASSQGEESYEQYF. The CDR3 DNA is TGTGCCAGCAGCCAAGGCGAGGAGTCCTACGAGCAGTACTTC. This rearrangement joins TRBV3-1 (or the pseudogene TRBV3-2) to TRBJ2-7; D unresolved. The CDR3 has 14 amino acids. V was cut by 1 base and J by 1 base, with 8 bases left in between. Germline CDR1 is LGHDT and CDR2 is YNNKEL (reference sequence).

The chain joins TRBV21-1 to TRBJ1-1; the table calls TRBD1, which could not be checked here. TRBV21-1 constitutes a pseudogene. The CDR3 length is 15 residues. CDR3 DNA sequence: TGTGCCAGCCCCAGGGGGCGGGGAGCGGACACTGAAGCTTTCTTT. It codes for CASPRGRGADTEAFF.

Here the CDR3 DNA reads TGTGCCATCAGGGAACCCCGACATTACACTGAAGCTTTCTTT. It yields the protein CAIREPRHYTEAFF. This sequence joins TRBV10-3 and TRBJ1-1; no firm D call. With 6 bases removed from V and 3 bases from J, the gap between germline ends came to 14 bases. Germline CDR1 reads ENHRY; CDR2 reads SYGVKD. This CDR3 has 14 residues.

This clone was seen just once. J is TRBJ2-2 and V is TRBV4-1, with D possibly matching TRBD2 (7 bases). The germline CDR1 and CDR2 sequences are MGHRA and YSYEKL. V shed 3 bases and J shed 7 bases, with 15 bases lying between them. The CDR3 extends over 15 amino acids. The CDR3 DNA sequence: TGCGCCAGCAGCCACTCCCGGGGGGCTAGCGGGGAGCTGTTTTTT. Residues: CASSHSRGASGELFF.

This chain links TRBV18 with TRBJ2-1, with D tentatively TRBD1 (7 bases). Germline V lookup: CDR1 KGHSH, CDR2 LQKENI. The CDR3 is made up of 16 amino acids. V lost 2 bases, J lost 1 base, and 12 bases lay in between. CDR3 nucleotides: TGTGCCAGCTCACCAAACCAGGGGGGATCCTACAATGAGCAGTTCTTC. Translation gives CASSPNQGGSYNEQFF.

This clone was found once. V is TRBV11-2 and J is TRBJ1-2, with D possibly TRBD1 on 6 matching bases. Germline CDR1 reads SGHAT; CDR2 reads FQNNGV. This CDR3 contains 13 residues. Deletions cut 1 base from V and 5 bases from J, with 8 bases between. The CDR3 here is CASSLGGGYGYTF. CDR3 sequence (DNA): TGTGCCAGCAGCTTAGGAGGGGGATATGGCTACACCTTC.

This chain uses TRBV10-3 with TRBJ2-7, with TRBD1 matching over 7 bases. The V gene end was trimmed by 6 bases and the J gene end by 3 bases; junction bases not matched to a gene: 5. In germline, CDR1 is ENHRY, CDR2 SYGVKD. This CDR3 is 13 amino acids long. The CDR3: CAISEGAYYEQYF. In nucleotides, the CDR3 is TGTGCCATCAGCGAGGGGGCCTACTACGAGCAGTACTTC.

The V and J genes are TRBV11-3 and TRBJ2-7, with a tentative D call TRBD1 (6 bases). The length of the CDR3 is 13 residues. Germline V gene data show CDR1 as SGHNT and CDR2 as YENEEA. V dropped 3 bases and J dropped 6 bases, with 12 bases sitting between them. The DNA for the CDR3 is TGTGCCAGCAGCTTTACACAGGGTTCCGAGCAGTACTTC. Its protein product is CASSFTQGSEQYF.

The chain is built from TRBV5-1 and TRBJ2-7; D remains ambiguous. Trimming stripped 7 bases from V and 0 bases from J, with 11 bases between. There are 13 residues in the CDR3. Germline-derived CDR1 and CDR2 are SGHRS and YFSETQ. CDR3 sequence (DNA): TGCGCCAGCTCGCACCCTAGCTCCTACGAGCAGTACTTC. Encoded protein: CASSHPSSYEQYF.

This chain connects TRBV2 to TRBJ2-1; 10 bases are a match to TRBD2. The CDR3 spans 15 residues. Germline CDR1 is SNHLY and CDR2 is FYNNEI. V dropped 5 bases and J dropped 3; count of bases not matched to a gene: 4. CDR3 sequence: CASSPTSGVYNEQFF. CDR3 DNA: TGTGCCAGCAGTCCTACTAGCGGGGTCTACAATGAGCAGTTCTTC. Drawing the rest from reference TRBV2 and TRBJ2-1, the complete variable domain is EPEVTQTPSHQVTQMGQEVILRCVPISNHLYFYWYRQILGQKVEFLVSFYNNEISEKSEIFDDQFSVERPDGSNFTLKIRSTKLEDSAMYFCASSPTSGVYNEQFFGPGTRLTVL.